The T cell receptor (beta chain) under discussion was sequenced for a study of OX40 agonist ivuxolimab in advanced cancers. Study as a whole: Patients received ivuxolimab, an agonistic anti-OX40 (CD134) antibody. Patients were treated with intravenous ivuxolimab, dosed at 0.01 to 10 mg/kg and infused every 2 weeks. Three patients, one with hepatocellular carcinoma and two with cutaneous melanoma, achieved partial responses.

Sequenced by immunoSEQ multiplex PCR; TCRdb stores in-frame clones only, minus some. Found here are 46,000 or so clones, roughly 80% of them singletons; the top ten hold roughly 2.7%. Germline CDR1 reads SEHNR; CDR2 reads FQNEAQ (reference sequence). The CDR3 is 17 residues long. V dropped 0 bases and J dropped 5; count of bases not matched to a gene: 11. The receptor was derived from an adult with an advanced solid tumor such as melanoma, head and neck, liver or kidney cancer. Here the sequenced sample was CD4+ or CD8+ T cells sorted from blood, taken in a trial of the OX40 agonist ivuxolimab. The gene calls are TRBV7-9 and TRBJ2-3; 7 bases are shared with TRBD2. CDR3 bases: TGTGCCAGCAGCTTAGCTCAGGCGGGAGTATATTTAGATACGCAGTATTTT. Residues: CASSLAQAGVYLDTQYF.